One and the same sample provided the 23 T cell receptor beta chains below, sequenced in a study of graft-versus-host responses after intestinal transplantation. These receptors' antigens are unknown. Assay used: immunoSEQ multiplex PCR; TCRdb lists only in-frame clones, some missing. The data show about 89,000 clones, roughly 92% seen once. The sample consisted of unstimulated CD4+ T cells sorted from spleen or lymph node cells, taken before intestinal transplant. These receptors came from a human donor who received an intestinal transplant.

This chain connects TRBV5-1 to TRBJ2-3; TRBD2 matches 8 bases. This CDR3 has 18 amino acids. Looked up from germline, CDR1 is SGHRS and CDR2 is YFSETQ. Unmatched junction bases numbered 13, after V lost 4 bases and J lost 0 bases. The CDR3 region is CASSLGTRVGFSTDTQYF. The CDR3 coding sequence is TGCGCCAGCAGCCTCGGGACTAGGGTCGGCTTTAGCACAGATACGCAGTATTTT. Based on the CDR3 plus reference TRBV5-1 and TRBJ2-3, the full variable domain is KAGVTQTPRYLIKTRGQQVTLSCSPISGHRSVSWYQQTPGQGLQFLFEYFSETQRNKGNFPGRFSGRQFSNSRSEMNVSTLELGDSALYLCASSLGTRVGFSTDTQYFGPGTRLTVL.

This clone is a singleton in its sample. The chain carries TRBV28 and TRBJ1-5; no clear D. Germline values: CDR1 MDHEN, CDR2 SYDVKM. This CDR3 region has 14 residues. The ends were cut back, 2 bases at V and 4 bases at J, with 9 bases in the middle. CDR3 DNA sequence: TGTGCCAGCAGTTTAATGGGGTCTAATCAGCCCCAGCATTTT. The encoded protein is CASSLMGSNQPQHF.

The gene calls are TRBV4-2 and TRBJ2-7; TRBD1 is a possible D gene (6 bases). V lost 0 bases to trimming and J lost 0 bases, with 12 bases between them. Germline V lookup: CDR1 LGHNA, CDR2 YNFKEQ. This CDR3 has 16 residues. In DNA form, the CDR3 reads TGTGCCAGCAGCCAAGATAGACAGGCGCTCTCCTACGAGCAGTACTTC. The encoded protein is CASSQDRQALSYEQYF.

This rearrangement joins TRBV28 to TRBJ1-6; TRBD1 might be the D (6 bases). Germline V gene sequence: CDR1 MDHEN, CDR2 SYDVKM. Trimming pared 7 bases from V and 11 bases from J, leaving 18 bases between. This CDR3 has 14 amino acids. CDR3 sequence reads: CASTEGGEKTPLHF. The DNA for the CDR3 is TGTGCCAGCACCGAGGGGGGGGAGAAGACACCCCTCCACTTT.

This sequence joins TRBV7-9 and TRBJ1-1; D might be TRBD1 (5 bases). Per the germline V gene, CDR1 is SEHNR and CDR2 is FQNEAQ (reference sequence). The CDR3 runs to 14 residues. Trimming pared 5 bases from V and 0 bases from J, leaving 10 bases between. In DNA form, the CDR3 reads TGTGCCAGCAGCCGGGACGGCATGAACACTGAAGCTTTCTTT. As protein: CASSRDGMNTEAFF.

This chain's CDR3 is CASSPTRETQYF. The CDR3 coding sequence is TGTGCCAGCAGTCCCACTCGTGAGACCCAGTACTTC. The rearrangement links TRBV6-5 to TRBJ2-5; D is uncertain. The V end lost 5 bases, the J end lost 5 bases, and 9 bases lay between the germline ends. CDR3 length: 12 amino acids. Germline values: CDR1 MNHEY, CDR2 SVGAGI.

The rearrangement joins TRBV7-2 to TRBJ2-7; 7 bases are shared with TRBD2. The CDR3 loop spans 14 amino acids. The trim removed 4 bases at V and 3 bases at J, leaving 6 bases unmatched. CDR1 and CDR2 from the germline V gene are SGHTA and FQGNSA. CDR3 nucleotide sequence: TGTGCCAGCAGCTCAGGACTAGGGGTCTACGAGCAGTACTTC. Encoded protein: CASSSGLGVYEQYF.

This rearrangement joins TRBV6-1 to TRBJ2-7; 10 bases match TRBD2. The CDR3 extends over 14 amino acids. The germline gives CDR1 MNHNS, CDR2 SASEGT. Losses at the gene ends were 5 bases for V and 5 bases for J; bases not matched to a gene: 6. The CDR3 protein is CASSRGLASDEQYF. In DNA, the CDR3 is TGTGCCAGCAGTAGGGGACTAGCGAGCGACGAGCAGTACTTC.

This chain's CDR3 is CASSDSLATTIRTEAFF. Here the CDR3 DNA reads TGTGCCAGCAGTGACTCACTAGCTACAACAATTCGCACTGAAGCTTTCTTT. V is TRBV21-1 and J is TRBJ1-1. TRBV21-1 is noted as a pseudogene. The CDR3 is 17 amino acids.

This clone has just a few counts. CDR3 protein: CATSRDLSGVDEKLFF. As DNA, the CDR3 is TGTGCCACCAGCAGAGATCTATCCGGGGTGGACGAAAAACTGTTTTTT. The chain is built from TRBV15 and TRBJ1-4; no firm D call. Between the trimmed V and J ends, which lost 0 bases and 8 bases, there was a span of 16 bases. CDR1 and CDR2 (germline): LNHNV, YYDKDF (reference sequence). The CDR3 is 16 residues long.

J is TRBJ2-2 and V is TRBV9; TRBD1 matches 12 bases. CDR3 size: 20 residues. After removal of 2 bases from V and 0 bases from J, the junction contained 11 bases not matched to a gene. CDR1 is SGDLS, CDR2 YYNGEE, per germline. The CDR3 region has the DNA TGTGCCAGCAGCGTCCGGGACAGGGGGCTCCCGACAACGAACACCGGGGAGCTGTTTTTT. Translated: CASSVRDRGLPTTNTGELFF.

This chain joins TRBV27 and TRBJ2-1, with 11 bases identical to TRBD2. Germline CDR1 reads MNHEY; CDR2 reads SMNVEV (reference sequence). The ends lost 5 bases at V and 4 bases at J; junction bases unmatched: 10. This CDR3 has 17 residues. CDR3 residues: CASSLASGLAEYNEQFF. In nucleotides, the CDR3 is TGTGCCAGCAGTCTCGCATCGGGACTAGCGGAGTACAATGAGCAGTTCTTC.

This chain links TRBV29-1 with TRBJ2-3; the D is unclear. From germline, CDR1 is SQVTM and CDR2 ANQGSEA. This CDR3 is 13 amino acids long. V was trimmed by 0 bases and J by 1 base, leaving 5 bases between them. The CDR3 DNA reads TGCAGCGTTGAAGATCCTCGCACAGATACGCAGTATTTT. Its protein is CSVEDPRTDTQYF.

The DNA of the CDR3 is TGTGCCCTCAGCCTCACAGATACGCAGTATTTT. Its translation is CALSLTDTQYF. V is TRBV2 and J is TRBJ2-3; D uncertain. This CDR3 contains 11 residues. Germline loops: CDR1 SNHLY, CDR2 FYNNEI. V was trimmed by 11 bases and J by 2 bases, leaving 8 bases between them.

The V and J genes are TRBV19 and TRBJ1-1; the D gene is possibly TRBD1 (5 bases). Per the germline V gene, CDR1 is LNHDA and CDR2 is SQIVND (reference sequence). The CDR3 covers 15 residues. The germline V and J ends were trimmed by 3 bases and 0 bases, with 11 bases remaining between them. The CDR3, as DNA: TGTGCCAGTAGTATCCGACAGAGTATGAACACTGAAGCTTTCTTT. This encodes CASSIRQSMNTEAFF.

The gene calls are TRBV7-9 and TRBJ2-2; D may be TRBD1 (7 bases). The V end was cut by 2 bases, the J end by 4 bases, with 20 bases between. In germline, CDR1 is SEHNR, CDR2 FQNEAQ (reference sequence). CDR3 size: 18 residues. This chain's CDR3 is CASSLLGGRGAGTGELFF. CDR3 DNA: TGTGCCAGCAGCTTACTCGGGGGCAGGGGGGCCGGCACCGGGGAGCTGTTTTTT.

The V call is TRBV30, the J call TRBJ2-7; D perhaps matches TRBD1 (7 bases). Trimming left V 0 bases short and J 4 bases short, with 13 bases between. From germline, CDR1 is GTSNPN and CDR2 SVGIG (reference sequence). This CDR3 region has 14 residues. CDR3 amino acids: CAWSVPGGRYEQYF. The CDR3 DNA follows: TGTGCCTGGAGTGTTCCAGGGGGGAGGTACGAGCAGTACTTC.

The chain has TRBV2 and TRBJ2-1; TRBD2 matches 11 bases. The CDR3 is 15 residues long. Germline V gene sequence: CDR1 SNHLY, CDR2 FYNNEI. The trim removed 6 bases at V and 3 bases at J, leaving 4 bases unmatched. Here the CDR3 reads CASRKGLADYNEQFF. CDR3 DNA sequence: TGTGCCAGCAGAAAGGGACTAGCGGACTACAATGAGCAGTTCTTC.

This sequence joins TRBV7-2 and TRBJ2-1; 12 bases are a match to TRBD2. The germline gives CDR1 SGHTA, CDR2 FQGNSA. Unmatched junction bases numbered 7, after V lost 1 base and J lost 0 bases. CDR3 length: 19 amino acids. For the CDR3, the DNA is TGTGCCAGCAGCTTAGACCCGACTAGCGGGAGCCCCTCCTACAATGAGCAGTTCTTC. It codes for CASSLDPTSGSPSYNEQFF.

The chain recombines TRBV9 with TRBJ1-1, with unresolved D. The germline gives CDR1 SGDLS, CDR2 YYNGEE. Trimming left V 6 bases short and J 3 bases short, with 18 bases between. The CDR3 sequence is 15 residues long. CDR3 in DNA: TGTGCCAGCAAGCTGGGAAAGAGACATTACACTGAAGCTTTCTTT. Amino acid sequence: CASKLGKRHYTEAFF.

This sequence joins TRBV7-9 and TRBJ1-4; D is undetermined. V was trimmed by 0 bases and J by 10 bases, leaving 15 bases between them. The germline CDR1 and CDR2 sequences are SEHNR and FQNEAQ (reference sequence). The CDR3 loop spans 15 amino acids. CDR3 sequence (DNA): TGTGCCAGCAGCTTAGCGCTCGGGTTTGGAGGAAAACTGTTTTTT. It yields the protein CASSLALGFGGKLFF. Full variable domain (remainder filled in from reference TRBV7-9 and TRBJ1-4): DTGVSQNPRHKITKRGQNVTFRCDPISEHNRLYWYRQTLGQGPEFLTYFQNEAQLEKSRLLSDRFSAERPKGSFSTLEIQRTEQGDSAMYLCASSLALGFGGKLFFGSGTQLSVL.

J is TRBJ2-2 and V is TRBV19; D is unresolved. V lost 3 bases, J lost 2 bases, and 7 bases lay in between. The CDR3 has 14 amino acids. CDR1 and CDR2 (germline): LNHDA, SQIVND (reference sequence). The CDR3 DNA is TGTGCCAGTAGTATTCTGGCCAACACCGGGGAGCTGTTTTTT. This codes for CASSILANTGELFF.

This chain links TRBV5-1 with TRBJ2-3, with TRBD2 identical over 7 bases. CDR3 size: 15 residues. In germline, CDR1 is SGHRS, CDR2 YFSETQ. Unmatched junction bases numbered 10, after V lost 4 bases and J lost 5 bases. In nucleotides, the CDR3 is TGCGCCAGCAGCCCAAAGCGGGACGGGGAAGATACGCAGTATTTT. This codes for CASSPKRDGEDTQYF.